A selection of T cell receptor beta chains follows, all from one sample in a study of glioma-infiltrating T cells after dendritic cell vaccination. The data were produced by immunoSEQ multiplex PCR, yet TCRdb's version contains in-frame clones alone and is incomplete. The data contain 100,000 or so clones, 65% to 90% of them singletons. The material sequenced was blood, taken before dendritic cell vaccination. All receptors come from a human donor with glioblastoma. CDR3s include the opening cysteine and the closing phenylalanine or tryptophan. The D gene is left open where the match is weak. Not all rows give a size; the values are once, few, many and, for expanded clones, a class.

v_gene: TRBV10-2; d_gene: TRBD1; abundance: .; j_gene: TRBJ2-2; CDR3nt: TGCGCCAGCAGTGAGACAGGGGGCCCGGCCGGGGAGCTGTTTTTT; CDR3aa: CASSETGGPAGELFF
v_gene: TRBV9; d_gene: .; abundance: .; j_gene: TRBJ2-1; CDR3nt: TGTGCCAGCAGCGTAGCTCTTTCCTCTGAGCAGTTCTTC; CDR3aa: CASSVALSSEQFF
v_gene: TRBV5-1; d_gene: TRBD2; abundance: .; j_gene: TRBJ2-3; CDR3nt: TGCGCCAGCAGCCAAGCGGGAGGACGCACAGATACGCAGTATTTT; CDR3aa: CASSQAGGRTDTQYF
v_gene: TRBV7-2; d_gene: TRBD2; abundance: .; j_gene: TRBJ2-7; CDR3nt: TGTGCCAGCAGCTTAGCACCGGGGGGGGTCTACGAGCAGTACTTC; CDR3aa: CASSLAPGGVYEQYF
v_gene: TRBV29-1; d_gene: .; abundance: .; j_gene: TRBJ2-7; CDR3nt: TGCAGCGTCTACCCTGCCGGCAGGGCTTCCTACGAGCAGTACTTC; CDR3aa: CSVYPAGRASYEQYF
v_gene: TRBV4-3; d_gene: .; abundance: .; j_gene: TRBJ2-3; CDR3nt: TGCGCCAGCAGCCAAGCTGTTCATGCCGGTACTAACACAGATACGCAGTATTTT; CDR3aa: CASSQAVHAGTNTDTQYF
v_gene: TRBV6-5; d_gene: TRBD2; abundance: .; j_gene: TRBJ2-7; CDR3nt: TGTGCCAGCACTTTAAGCGGGACCATCTCCTACGAGCAGTACTTC; CDR3aa: CASTLSGTISYEQYF
v_gene: TRBV25-1; d_gene: .; abundance: once; j_gene: TRBJ2-7; CDR3nt: TGTGCCAGCGGTCAGGGGCACGAGCAGTACTTC; CDR3aa: CASGQGHEQYF
v_gene: TRBV7-9; d_gene: .; abundance: .; j_gene: TRBJ2-1; CDR3nt: TGTGCCAGCAGCTTACCTTTCTATGAGCAGTTCTTC; CDR3aa: CASSLPFYEQFF
v_gene: TRBV6-5; d_gene: .; abundance: many; j_gene: TRBJ2-7; CDR3nt: TGTGCCAGCAGTTACTCGGTCGAGATGTCGGAGCAGTACTTC; CDR3aa: CASSYSVEMSEQYF
v_gene: TRBV9; d_gene: TRBD2; abundance: .; j_gene: TRBJ2-7; CDR3nt: TGTGCCAGCAGCGTATCGGACCTAGCGGGGGGCTCCGAGCAGTACTTC; CDR3aa: CASSVSDLAGGSEQYF
v_gene: TRBV5-1; d_gene: .; abundance: .; j_gene: TRBJ1-3; CDR3nt: TGCGCCAGCAGCTTGGCCGGGGGGACCTCTGGAAACACCATATATTTT; CDR3aa: CASSLAGGTSGNTIYF
v_gene: TRBV7-2; d_gene: .; abundance: .; j_gene: TRBJ2-1; CDR3nt: TGTGCCAGCAGCTCTTTCGCGGGGGCTTACAATGAGCAGTTCTTC; CDR3aa: CASSSFAGAYNEQFF
v_gene: TRBV5-6; d_gene: TRBD1; abundance: .; j_gene: TRBJ1-4; CDR3nt: TGTGCCAGCAGCCGAAATGGACAGGGTTGGGAAAAACTGTTTTTT; CDR3aa: CASSRNGQGWEKLFF
v_gene: TRBV27; d_gene: .; abundance: .; j_gene: TRBJ1-1; CDR3nt: TGTGCCAGCAGTCCCGGGTCAAACACTGAAGCTTTCTTT; CDR3aa: CASSPGSNTEAFF
v_gene: TRBV15; d_gene: TRBD1; abundance: .; j_gene: TRBJ1-4; CDR3nt: TGTGCCACCAGCAGAAAGACGACAGGGTCAGATGAAAAACTGTTTTTT; CDR3aa: CATSRKTTGSDEKLFF
v_gene: TRBV6-5; d_gene: .; abundance: .; j_gene: TRBJ2-1; CDR3nt: TGTGCCAGCAGCCATTACAGGGCTCACAATGAGCAGTTCTTC; CDR3aa: CASSHYRAHNEQFF
v_gene: TRBV12-2; d_gene: .; abundance: .; j_gene: TRBJ2-5; CDR3nt: TGTGCAAGTCGCTTAGCCCCCTCTAGCGGGGGGTCGAGGGAGACCCAGTACTTC; CDR3aa: CASRLAPSSGGSRETQYF
v_gene: TRBV7-6; d_gene: TRBD2; abundance: once; j_gene: TRBJ2-1; CDR3nt: TGTGCCAGCAGCTTAGTTTGGCTAGCGGGGGGCCAGAGCTCCTACAATGAGCAGTTCTTC; CDR3aa: CASSLVWLAGGQSSYNEQFF
v_gene: TRBV9; d_gene: TRBD1; abundance: .; j_gene: TRBJ2-7; CDR3nt: TGTGCCAGCAGCGCCGAGGGACAGGGGACCTACGAGCAGTACTTC; CDR3aa: CASSAEGQGTYEQYF
v_gene: TRBV7-6; d_gene: TRBD1; abundance: .; j_gene: TRBJ2-7; CDR3nt: TGTGCCAGCAGCCCCCCGAGACAGGGGACCTACGAGCAGTACTTC; CDR3aa: CASSPPRQGTYEQYF
v_gene: TRBV4-3; d_gene: .; abundance: .; j_gene: TRBJ2-5; CDR3nt: TGCGCCAGCAGCCAACGACTAGTCCAAGAGACCCAGTACTTC; CDR3aa: CASSQRLVQETQYF
v_gene: TRBV6-5; d_gene: TRBD1; abundance: .; j_gene: TRBJ1-5; CDR3nt: TGTGCCAGCAGTTATTCGGACAGGGAGCAGCCCCAGCATTTT; CDR3aa: CASSYSDREQPQHF